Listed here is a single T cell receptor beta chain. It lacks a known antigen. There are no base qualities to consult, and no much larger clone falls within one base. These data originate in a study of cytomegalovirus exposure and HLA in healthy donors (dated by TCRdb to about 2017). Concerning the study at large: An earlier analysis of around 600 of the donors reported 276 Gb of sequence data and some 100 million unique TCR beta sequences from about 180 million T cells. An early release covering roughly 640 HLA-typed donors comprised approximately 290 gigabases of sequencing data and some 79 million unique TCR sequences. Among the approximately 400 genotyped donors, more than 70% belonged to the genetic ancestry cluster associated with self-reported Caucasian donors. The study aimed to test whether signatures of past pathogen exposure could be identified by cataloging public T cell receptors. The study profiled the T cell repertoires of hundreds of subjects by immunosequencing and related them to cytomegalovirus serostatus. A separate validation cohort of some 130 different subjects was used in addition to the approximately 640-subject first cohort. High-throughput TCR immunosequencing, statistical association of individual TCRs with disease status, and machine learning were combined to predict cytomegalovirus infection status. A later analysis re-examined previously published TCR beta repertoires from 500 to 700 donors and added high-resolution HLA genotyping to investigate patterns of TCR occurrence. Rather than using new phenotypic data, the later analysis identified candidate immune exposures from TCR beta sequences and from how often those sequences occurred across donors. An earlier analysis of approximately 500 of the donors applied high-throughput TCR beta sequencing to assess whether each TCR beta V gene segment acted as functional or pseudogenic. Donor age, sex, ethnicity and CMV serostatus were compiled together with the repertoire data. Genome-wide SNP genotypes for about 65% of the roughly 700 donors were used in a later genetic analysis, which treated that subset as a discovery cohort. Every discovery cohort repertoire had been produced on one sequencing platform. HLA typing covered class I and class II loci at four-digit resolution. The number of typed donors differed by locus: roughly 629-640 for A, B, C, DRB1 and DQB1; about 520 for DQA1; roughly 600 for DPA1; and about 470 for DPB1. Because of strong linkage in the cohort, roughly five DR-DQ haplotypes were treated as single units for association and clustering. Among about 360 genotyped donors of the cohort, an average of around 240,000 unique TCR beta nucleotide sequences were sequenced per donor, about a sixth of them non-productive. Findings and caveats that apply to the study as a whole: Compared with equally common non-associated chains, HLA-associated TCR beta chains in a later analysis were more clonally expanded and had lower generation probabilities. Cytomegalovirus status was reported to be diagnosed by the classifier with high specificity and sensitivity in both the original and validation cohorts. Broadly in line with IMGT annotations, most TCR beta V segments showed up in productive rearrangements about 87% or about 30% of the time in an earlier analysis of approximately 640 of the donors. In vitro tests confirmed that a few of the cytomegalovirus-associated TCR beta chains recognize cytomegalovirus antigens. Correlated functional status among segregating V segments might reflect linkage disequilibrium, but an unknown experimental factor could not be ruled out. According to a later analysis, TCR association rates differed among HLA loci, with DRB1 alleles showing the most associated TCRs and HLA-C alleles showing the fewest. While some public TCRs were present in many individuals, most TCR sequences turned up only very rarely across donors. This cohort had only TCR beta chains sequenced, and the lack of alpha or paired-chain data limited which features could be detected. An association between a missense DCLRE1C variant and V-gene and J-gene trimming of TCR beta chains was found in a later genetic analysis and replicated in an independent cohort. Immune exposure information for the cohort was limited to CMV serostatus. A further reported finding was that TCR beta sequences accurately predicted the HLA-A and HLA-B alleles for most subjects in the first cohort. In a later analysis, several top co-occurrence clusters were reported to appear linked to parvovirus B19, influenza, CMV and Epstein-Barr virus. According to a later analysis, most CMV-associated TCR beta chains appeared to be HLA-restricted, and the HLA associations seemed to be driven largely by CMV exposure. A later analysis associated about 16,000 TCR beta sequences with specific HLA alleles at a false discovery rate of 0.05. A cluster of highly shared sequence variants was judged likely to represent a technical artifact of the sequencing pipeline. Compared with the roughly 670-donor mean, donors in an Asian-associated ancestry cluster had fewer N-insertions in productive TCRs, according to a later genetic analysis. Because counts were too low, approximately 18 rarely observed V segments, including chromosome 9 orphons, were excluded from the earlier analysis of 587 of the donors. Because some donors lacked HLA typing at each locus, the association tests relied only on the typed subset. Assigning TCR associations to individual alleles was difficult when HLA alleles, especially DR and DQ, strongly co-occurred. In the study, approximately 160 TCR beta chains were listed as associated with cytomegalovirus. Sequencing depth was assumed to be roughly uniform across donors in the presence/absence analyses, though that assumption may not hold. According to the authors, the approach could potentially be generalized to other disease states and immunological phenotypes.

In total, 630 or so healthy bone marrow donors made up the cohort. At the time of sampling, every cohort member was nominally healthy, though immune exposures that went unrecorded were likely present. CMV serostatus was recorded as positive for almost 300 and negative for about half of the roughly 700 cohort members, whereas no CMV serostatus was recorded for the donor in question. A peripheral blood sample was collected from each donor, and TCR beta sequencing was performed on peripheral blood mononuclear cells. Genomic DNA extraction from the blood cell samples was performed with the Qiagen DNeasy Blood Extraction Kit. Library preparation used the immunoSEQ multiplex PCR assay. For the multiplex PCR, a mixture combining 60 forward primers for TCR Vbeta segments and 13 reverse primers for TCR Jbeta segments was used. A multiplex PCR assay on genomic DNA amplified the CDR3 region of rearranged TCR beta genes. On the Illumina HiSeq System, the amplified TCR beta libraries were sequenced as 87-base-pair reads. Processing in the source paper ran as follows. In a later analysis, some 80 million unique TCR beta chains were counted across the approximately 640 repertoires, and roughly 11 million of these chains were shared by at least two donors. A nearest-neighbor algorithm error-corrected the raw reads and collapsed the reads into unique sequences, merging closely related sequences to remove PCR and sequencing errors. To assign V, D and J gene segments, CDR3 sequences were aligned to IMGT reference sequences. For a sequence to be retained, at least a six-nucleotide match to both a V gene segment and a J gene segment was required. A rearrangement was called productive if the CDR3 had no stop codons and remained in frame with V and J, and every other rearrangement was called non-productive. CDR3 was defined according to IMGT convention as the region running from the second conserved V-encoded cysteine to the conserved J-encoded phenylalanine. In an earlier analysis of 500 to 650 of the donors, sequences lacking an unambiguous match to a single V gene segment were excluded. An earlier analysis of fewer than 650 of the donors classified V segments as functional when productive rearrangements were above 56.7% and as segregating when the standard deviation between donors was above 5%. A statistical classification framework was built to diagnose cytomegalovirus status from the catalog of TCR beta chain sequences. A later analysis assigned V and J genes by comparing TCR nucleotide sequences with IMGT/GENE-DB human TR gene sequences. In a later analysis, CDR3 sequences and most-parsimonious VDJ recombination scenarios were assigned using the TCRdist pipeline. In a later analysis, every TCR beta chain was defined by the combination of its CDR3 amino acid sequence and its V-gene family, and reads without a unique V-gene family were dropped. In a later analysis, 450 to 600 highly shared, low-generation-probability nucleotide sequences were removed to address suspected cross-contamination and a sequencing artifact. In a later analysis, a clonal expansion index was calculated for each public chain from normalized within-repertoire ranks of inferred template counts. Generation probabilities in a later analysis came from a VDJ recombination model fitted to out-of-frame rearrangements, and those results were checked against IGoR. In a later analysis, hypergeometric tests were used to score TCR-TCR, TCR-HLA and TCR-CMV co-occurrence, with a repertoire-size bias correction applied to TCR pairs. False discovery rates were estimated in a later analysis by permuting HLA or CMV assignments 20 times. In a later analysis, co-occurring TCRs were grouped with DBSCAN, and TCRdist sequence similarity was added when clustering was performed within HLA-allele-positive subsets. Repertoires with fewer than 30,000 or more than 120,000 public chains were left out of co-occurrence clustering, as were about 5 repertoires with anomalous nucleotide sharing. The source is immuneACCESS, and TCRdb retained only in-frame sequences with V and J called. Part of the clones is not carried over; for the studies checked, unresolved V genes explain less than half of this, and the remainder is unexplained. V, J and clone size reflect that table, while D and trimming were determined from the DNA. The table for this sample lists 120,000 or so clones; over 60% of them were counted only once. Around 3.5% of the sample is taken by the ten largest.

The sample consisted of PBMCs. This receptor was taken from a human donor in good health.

The CDR3 region has the sequence CASSPRQGARTEAFF. The sequenced DNA is TGTGCCAGCAGTCCCAGGCAGGGGGCGAGGACTGAAGCTTTCTTT. Rearrangement joined TRBV27 to TRBJ1-1, with 8 bases in between that match TRBD1. V is pruned by 5 bases and J by 5 bases, leaving 10 bases of the junction without a gene match. The CDR3 goes from the cysteine to the phenylalanine over 15 residues. The only DNA kept is the CDR3, 45 bases in frame from the first base. CDR1 and CDR2, per the germline V gene (reference sequence), are MNHEY and SMNVEV.